This T cell receptor beta chain comes out of a study of post-analysis software for immune sequencing data. This clonotype was detected only a few times. The antigen remains undetermined. Whole-study findings and limits: Roughly five TRBV segments, including TRBV5-6, TRBV5-1 and TRBV20-1, were more frequent in patients than controls.

Unique molecular identifiers were present in the TCR beta cDNA libraries. One entry per CDR3 protein results from TCRdb running MiXCR on the PCR reads. Altogether 750,000 to 950,000 distinct CDR3 sequences are present, approximately 57% being singletons, with the ten largest covering around 4.5%. The CDR3 loop spans 15 amino acids. Germline V lookup: CDR1 MGHRA, CDR2 YSYEKL. The junction had 6 bases not matched to a gene; V was cut back by 4 bases and J by 4 bases. The gene calls are TRBV4-1 and TRBJ2-1; 8 bases match TRBD2. Sequenced: blood. The receptor was derived from a girl aged 5-17 years with multiple sclerosis. The chain's CDR3 is CASSPLAGLYNEQFF. The CDR3 nucleotides are TGCGCCAGCAGCCCTTTAGCGGGACTTTACAATGAGCAGTTCTTC.